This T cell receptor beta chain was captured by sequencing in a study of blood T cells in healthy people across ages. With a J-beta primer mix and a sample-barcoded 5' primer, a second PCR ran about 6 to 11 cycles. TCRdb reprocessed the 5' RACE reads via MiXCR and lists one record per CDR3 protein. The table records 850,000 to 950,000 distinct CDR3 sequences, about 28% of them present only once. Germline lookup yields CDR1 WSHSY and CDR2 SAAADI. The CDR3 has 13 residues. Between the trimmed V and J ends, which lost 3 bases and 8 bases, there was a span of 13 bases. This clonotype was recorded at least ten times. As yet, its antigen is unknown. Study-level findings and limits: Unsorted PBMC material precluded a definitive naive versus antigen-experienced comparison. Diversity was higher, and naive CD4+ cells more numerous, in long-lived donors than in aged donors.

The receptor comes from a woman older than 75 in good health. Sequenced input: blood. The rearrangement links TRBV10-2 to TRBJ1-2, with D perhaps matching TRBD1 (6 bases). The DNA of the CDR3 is TGCGCCAGCAGTGATCTGGGGGCGCGGGGCTACACCTTC. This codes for CASSDLGARGYTF.